These 10 T cell receptor beta chains share one sample of origin, sequenced in a study of T cell responses to AZD1222 COVID-19 vaccine. The table came from immunoSEQ multiplex PCR; TCRdb's copy has only in-frame clones and leaves some out. The sample lists about 130,000 clones; approximately 86% were seen once. The sample consisted of peripheral blood, taken 28 days after the second AZD1222 dose. The receptors shown here come from an adult who received the AZD1222 COVID-19 vaccine.

This chain connects TRBV30 to TRBJ1-2; 7 bases match TRBD1. The CDR3 has 13 residues. The germline CDR1 and CDR2 sequences are GTSNPN and SVGIG (reference sequence). After removal of 4 bases from V and 2 bases from J, the junction contained 4 bases not matched to a gene. CDR3 in amino acids: CAWTPTGNYGYTF. CDR3 in DNA: TGTGCCTGGACCCCGACAGGGAACTATGGCTACACCTTC. Full variable domain (remainder filled in from reference TRBV30 and TRBJ1-2): SQTIHQWPATLVQPVGSPLSLECTVEGTSNPNLYWYRQAAGRGLQLLFYSVGIGQISSEVPQNLSASRPQDRQFILSSKKLLLSDSGFYLCAWTPTGNYGYTFGSGTRLTVV.

The chain uses TRBV19 and TRBJ2-1; the D gene could be TRBD1 or TRBD2 (6 bases each). CDR3 length equals 16 residues. V lost 5 bases to trimming and J lost 0 bases, with 14 bases between them. Germline V lookup: CDR1 LNHDA, CDR2 SQIVND (reference sequence). CDR3 DNA: TGTGCCAGTAGTGGTGGGGGGCGGAGCTCCTACAATGAGCAGTTCTTC. Translation: CASSGGGRSSYNEQFF.

The rearrangement links TRBV19 to TRBJ2-1, with 12 bases lining up with TRBD2. The V and J ends lost 5 bases and 5 bases, in that order; junction bases with no gene match: 4. The CDR3 is 15 amino acids. In germline, CDR1 is LNHDA, CDR2 SQIVND (reference sequence). The CDR3 nucleotides are TGTGCCAGTAGTGTAGGACTAGCGGGGAACAATGAGCAGTTCTTC. Its translation: CASSVGLAGNNEQFF.

This chain joins TRBV6-5 and TRBJ1-5; the match to TRBD1 covers 7 bases. Trimming at V came to 8 bases and at J to 6 bases, leaving 10 bases not matched to a gene. The CDR3 sequence is 14 residues long. Germline CDR1 and CDR2: MNHEY and SVGAGI. For the CDR3, the DNA is TGTGCCAGCGGCCCTAGACACAGGGGTCAGCCCCAGCATTTT. Protein: CASGPRHRGQPQHF.

The rearrangement joins TRBV19 to TRBJ1-5; 9 nucleotides match TRBD1. Germline trimming cut 4 bases from V and 1 base from J; bases unmatched to any gene: 5. The CDR3 runs to 16 residues. Germline V gene data show CDR1 as LNHDA and CDR2 as SQIVND (reference sequence). CDR3 loop: CASSRTGDWSNQPQHF. As DNA, the CDR3 is TGTGCCAGTAGTAGGACAGGGGATTGGAGCAATCAGCCCCAGCATTTT.

The rearrangement links TRBV7-2 to TRBJ2-7; D is undetermined. Trimming stripped 4 bases from V and 4 bases from J, with 5 bases between. Germline V CDR1 and CDR2: SGHTA, FQGNSA. The CDR3 is made up of 11 amino acids. CDR3 coding DNA: TGTGCCAGCAGCTCAGTGTACGAGCAGTACTTC. Translating gives CASSSVYEQYF.

The chain carries TRBV27 and TRBJ2-1, with D possibly TRBD1 on 6 matching bases. V was shortened by 6 bases and J by 2 bases, with 14 bases between the two germline ends. The CDR3 is 15 amino acids. Germline-derived CDR1 and CDR2 are MNHEY and SMNVEV (reference sequence). The CDR3 nucleotides are TGTGCCAGCAGAAAACAGGGTACGGCCTACAATGAGCAGTTCTTC. Translated, it gives CASRKQGTAYNEQFF.

This clone has just one count. CDR3 loop: CASSLDAGPSYVSYTF. DNA for the CDR3: TGTGCCAGCAGCTTAGACGCGGGACCGTCCTATGTTAGCTACACCTTC. The V gene is TRBV11-2, the J gene TRBJ1-2, with D perhaps TRBD1 (5 bases). CDR1 SGHAT and CDR2 FQNNGV come from the germline V gene. Trimming shortened V by 0 bases and J by 9 bases, and 20 bases separated the two germline ends. This CDR3 is built from 16 residues. The full variable domain, its missing parts supplied by reference TRBV11-2 and TRBJ1-2, is EAGVAQSPRYKIIEKRQSVAFWCNPISGHATLYWYQQILGQGPKLLIQFQNNGVVDDSQLPKDRFSAERLKGVDSTLKIQPAKLEDSAVYLCASSLDAGPSYVSYTFGSGTRLTVV.

This clone was observed a few times. This rearrangement joins TRBV27 to TRBJ1-1; maybe TRBD1 (6 bases). In germline, CDR1 is MNHEY, CDR2 SMNVEV (reference sequence). V lost 5 bases to trimming and J lost 4 bases, with 14 bases between them. The CDR3 spans 14 residues. The CDR3 DNA is TGTGCCAGCAGTCTACAGGGACGGGGCACTGAAGCTTTCTTT. Protein: CASSLQGRGTEAFF.

The V call is TRBV14, the J call TRBJ2-1; D is tentatively TRBD1 or TRBD2 (5 bases each). This CDR3 has 12 amino acids. Germline values: CDR1 SGHDN, CDR2 FVKESK. V dropped 4 bases and J dropped 5 bases, with 6 bases sitting between them. The CDR3 loop reads CASSRDDNEQFF. The CDR3 DNA reads TGTGCCAGCAGCCGGGACGACAATGAGCAGTTCTTC.